This TCR beta chain was identified during a study of cytomegalovirus exposure and HLA in healthy donors. 60 Vbeta and 13 Jbeta primers were used in PCR. The table came from immunoSEQ multiplex PCR; TCRdb's copy has only in-frame clones and leaves some out. The data hold over 55,000 clones, with roughly 67% observed a single time. In the case of this clone: The antigen is unknown.

The CDR3 consists of 14 residues. The germline CDR1 and CDR2 sequences are MNHEY and SVGAGI. The V end lost 0 bases, the J end lost 4 bases, and 9 bases lay between the germline ends. The study, taken as a whole, reports: V- and J-gene trimming in TCR beta was tied to a missense DCLRE1C variant by an analysis performed later. 16,951 TCR beta sequences were associated with HLA alleles at 0.05 false discovery rate in a later analysis.

This TCR came from a middle-aged man in good health and CMV-seropositive. This chain uses TRBV6-5 with TRBJ1-2; D possibly corresponds to TRBD1 (5 bases). The sample taken for sequencing was PBMCs. The chain's CDR3 is CASSYSGQAYGYTF. As DNA, the CDR3 is TGTGCCAGCAGTTACTCGGGGCAGGCCTATGGCTACACCTTC.